This is a list of T cell receptor beta chains from one sample in a study of T cell clusters in autoimmune cytopenias. TCRdb reprocessed the multiplex PCR reads and stores each CDR3 protein as one record, lacking DNA. This table lists under 8,500 distinct CDR3 sequences. What was sequenced was peripheral blood. The receptors derive from a human donor with an autoimmune cytopenia or autoimmune hepatitis (not recorded which). CDR3s include the opening cysteine and the closing phenylalanine or tryptophan. Rows give clone size only sometimes, using once, few, many, or a class for an expanded clone.

v_call,j_call,clone_size,cdr3_aa
TRBV5-4,TRBJ2-7,.,CASSLRTGGASVYEQYF
TRBV10-3,TRBJ2-3,.,CATSDASGPSSDTQYF
TRBV6-5,TRBJ2-1,.,CASSYSYGGFAYNEQFF
TRBV15,TRBJ2-7,medium-sized,CATSREQGGFEQYF
TRBV15,TRBJ2-7,medium-sized,CATSREDRVEQYF
TRBV15,TRBJ2-2,.,CATSLTGNTGELFF
TRBV6-6,TRBJ1-3,medium-sized,CASSYPGAGNTIYF
TRBV29-1,TRBJ2-5,medium-sized,CSVAGADETQYF
TRBV15,TRBJ2-7,medium-sized,CATSRDRGNYEQYF
TRBV29-1,TRBJ2-7,medium-sized,CSARTGGYEQYF
TRBV5-1,TRBJ2-3,.,CASSLELGYPLETDTQYF
TRBV7-9,TRBJ1-5,.,CASRLPGQGGQPQHF
TRBV18,TRBJ1-1,.,CASSLQGAAGAFF
TRBV18,TRBJ2-2,medium-sized,CASSPSSRGDGELFF
TRBV30,TRBJ2-1,medium-sized,CAWRFGQGWGNEQFF
TRBV7-2,TRBJ2-1,.,CASSLRDRYNEQFF
TRBV7-6,TRBJ2-4,.,CASSPSQRGAPNIQYF
TRBV5-4,TRBJ2-6,medium-sized,CASSLKGITPSGANVLTF
TRBV20-1,TRBJ2-2,.,CSAPEQRHTGELFF
TRBV20-1,TRBJ1-5,.,CSARDLGGDGQPQHF
TRBV6-2/TRBV6-3,TRBJ1-2,.,CASNIRDTNWIANYGYTF
TRBV6-2/TRBV6-3,TRBJ1-2,.,CASSPFGDTGYTF
TRBV30,TRBJ1-5,.,CAWTAGSNQPQHF
TRBV6-5,TRBJ1-2,.,CASKTDSLFNYGYTF
TRBV12-3/TRBV12-4,TRBJ2-1,medium-sized,CASSLMGNEQFF
TRBV7-6,TRBJ1-6,.,CASSLNLGGNSPLHF
TRBV6-5,TRBJ1-4,medium-sized,CASSRQAQPEKLFF
TRBV30,TRBJ2-1,medium-sized,CAWSRDYLEQFF
TRBV27,TRBJ1-2,.,CASTPLGGINYGYTF
TRBV6-5,TRBJ2-3,medium-sized,CASATAGASTDTQYF
TRBV12-3/TRBV12-4,TRBJ2-7,medium-sized,CASTRAGSYEQYF